This T cell receptor beta chain was sequenced in a study of CD8 T cells in Susac syndrome. Whole-study context: At blood draw, Susac syndrome patients were therapy-naive, on corticosteroids, or on intravenous immunoglobulin alone.

CD8+ and CD4+ T cells taken from blood had their TCR beta sequenced. Germline CDR1 LNHNV, CDR2 YYDKDF (reference sequence). This CDR3 region has 14 residues. V was shortened by 5 bases and J by 2 bases, with 11 bases between the two germline ends. Study-wide points: Repertoires of Susac syndrome CD4+ T cells lacked clonal expansion.

This clonotype was counted a few times. What it recognizes is unknown. Random hexamers were used to reverse transcribe the RNA input (about 0.5 to 1 ug). TCR beta CDR3 was amplified by immunoSEQ covering 54 Vbeta and 13 Jbeta. In TCRdb, the immunoSEQ multiplex PCR reads were re-called with MiXCR into one record per CDR3 protein. The sample gives just over 150,000 distinct CDR3 sequences, roughly 96% of which show up once; 0.16% is in the top ten. The TCR sequence derives from a human donor with Susac syndrome. The V and J genes are TRBV15 and TRBJ2-3; D possibly corresponds to TRBD2 (6 bases). Sequenced material: CD4+ T cells from PBMCs. CDR3 sequence: CATSGGLYTDTQYF. The CDR3 bases are TGTGCCACCAGCGGGGGGTTGTACACAGATACGCAGTATTTT. Based on the CDR3 plus reference TRBV15 and TRBJ2-3, the full variable domain is DAMVIQNPRYQVTQFGKPVTLSCSQTLNHNVMYWYQQKSSQAPKLLFHYYDKDFNNEADTPDNFQSRRPNTSFCFLDIRSPGLGDTAMYLCATSGGLYTDTQYFGPGTRLTVL.